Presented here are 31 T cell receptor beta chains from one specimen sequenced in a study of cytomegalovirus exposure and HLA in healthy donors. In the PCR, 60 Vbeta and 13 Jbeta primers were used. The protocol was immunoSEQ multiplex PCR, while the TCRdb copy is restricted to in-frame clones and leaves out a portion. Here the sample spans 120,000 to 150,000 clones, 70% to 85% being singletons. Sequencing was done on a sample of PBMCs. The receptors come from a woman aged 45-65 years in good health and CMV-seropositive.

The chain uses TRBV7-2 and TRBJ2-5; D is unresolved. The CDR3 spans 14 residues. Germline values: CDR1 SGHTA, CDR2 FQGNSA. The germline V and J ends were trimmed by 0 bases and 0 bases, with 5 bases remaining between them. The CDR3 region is CASSLAVDQETQYF. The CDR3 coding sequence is TGTGCCAGCAGCTTAGCAGTAGACCAAGAGACCCAGTACTTC.

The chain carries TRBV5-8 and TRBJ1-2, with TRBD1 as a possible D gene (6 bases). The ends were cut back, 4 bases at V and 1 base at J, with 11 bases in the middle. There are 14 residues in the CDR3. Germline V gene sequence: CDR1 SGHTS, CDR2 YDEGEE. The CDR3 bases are TGTGCCAGCAGCCGGACAGAAATTAACTATGGCTACACCTTC. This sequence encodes CASSRTEINYGYTF.

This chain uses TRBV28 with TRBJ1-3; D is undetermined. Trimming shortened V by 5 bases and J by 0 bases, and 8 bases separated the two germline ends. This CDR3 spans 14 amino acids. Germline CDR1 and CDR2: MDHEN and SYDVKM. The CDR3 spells CASSTESSGNTIYF. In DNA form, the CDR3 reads TGTGCCAGCAGTACTGAGAGCTCTGGAAACACCATATATTTT.

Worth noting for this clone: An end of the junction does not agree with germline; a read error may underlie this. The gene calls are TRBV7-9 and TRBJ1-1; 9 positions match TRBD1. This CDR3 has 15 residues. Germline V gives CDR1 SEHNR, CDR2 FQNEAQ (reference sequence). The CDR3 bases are TGTTCCAGCAGCCTAGCGGGACAGGGAAGCACTGAAGCTTTCTTT. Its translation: CSSSLAGQGSTEAFF.

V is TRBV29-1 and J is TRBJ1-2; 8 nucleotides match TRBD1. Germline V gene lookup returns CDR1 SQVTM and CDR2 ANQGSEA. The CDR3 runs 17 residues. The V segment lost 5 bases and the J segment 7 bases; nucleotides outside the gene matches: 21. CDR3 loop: CSVPSGSRGLRLGGYTF. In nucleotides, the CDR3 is TGCAGCGTTCCGTCTGGGAGCAGGGGGCTTCGATTAGGTGGCTACACCTTC. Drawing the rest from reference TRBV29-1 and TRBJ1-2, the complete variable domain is SAVISQKPSRDICQRGTSLTIQCQVDSQVTMMFWYRQQPGQSLTLIATANQGSEATYESGFVIDKFPISRPNLTFSTLTVSNMSPEDSSIYLCSVPSGSRGLRLGGYTFGSGTRLTVV.

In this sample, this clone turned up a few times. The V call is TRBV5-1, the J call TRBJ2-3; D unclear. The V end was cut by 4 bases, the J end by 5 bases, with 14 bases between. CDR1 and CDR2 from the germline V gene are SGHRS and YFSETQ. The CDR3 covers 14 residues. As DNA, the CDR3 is TGCGCCAGCAGCCAGATGCCTGTCATAGATACGCAGTATTTT. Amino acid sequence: CASSQMPVIDTQYF.

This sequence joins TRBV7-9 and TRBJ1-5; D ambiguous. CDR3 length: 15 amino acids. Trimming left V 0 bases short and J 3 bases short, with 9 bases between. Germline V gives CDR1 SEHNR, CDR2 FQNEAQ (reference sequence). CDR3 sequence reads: CASSLAGGYNQPQHF. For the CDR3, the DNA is TGTGCCAGCAGCTTAGCGGGCGGGTACAATCAGCCCCAGCATTTT.

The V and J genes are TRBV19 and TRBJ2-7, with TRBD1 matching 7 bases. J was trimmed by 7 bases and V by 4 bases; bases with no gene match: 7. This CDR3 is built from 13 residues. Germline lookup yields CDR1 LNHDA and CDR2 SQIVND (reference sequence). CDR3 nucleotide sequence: TGTGCCAGTAGTACTTACAGGGGAAGGGAGCAGTACTTC. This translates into CASSTYRGREQYF.

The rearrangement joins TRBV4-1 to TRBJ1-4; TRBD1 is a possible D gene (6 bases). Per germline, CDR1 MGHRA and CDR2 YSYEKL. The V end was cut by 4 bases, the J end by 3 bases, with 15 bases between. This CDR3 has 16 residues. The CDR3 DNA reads TGCGCCAGCAGCCGTTACTCAGGGGCCCCTAATGAAAAACTGTTTTTT. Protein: CASSRYSGAPNEKLFF.

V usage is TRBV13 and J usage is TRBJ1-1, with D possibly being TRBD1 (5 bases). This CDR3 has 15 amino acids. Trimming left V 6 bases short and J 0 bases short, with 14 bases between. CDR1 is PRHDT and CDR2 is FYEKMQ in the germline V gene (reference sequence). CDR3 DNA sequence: TGTGCCAGCAGTACAGGTGACACTATGAACACTGAAGCTTTCTTT. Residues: CASSTGDTMNTEAFF. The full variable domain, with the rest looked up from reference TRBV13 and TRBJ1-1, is AAGVIQSPRHLIKEKRETATLKCYPIPRHDTVYWYQQGPGQDPQFLISFYEKMQSDKGSIPDRFSAQQFSDYHSELNMSSLELGDSALYFCASSTGDTMNTEAFFGQGTRLTVV.

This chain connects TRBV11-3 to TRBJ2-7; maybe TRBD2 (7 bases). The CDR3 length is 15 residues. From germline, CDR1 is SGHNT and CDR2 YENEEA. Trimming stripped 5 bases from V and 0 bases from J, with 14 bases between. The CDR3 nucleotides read TGTGCCAGCAGCCAAGGAGGGGGGGGCTCCTACGAGCAGTACTTC. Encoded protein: CASSQGGGGSYEQYF.

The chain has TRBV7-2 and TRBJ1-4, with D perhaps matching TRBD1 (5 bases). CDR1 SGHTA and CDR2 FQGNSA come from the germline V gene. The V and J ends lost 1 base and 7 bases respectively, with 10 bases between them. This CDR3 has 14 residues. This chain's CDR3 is CASSLDGRGEKLFF. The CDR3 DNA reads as TGTGCCAGCAGCTTAGATGGTAGGGGTGAAAAACTGTTTTTT.

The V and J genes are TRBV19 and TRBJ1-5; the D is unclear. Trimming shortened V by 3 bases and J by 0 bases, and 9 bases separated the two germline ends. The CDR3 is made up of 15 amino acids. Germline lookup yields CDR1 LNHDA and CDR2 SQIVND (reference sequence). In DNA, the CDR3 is TGTGCCAGTAGTATGTCCGTTTATAGCAATCAGCCCCAGCATTTT. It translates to CASSMSVYSNQPQHF.

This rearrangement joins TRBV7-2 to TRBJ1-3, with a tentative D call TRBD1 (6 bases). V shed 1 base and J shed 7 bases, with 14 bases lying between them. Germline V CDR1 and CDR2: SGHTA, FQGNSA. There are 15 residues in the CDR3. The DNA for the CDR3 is TGTGCCAGCAGCTTAGGGGGACAATTGTTGAACACCATATATTTT. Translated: CASSLGGQLLNTIYF.

CDR3 sequence reads: CASSPGGSDGYTF. The CDR3 nucleotides are TGTGCCAGCAGCCCAGGGGGCTCGGATGGCTACACCTTC. The chain links TRBV11-2 to TRBJ1-2, with 8 bases lining up with TRBD1. The ends lost 5 bases at V and 6 bases at J; junction bases unmatched: 5. The CDR3 runs 13 residues. Germline CDR1 SGHAT, CDR2 FQNNGV.

Here the CDR3 reads CASSQDDRRDTEAFF. The DNA of the CDR3 is TGCGCCAGCAGCCAAGACGACAGGCGGGACACTGAAGCTTTCTTT. The chain employs TRBV4-3 and TRBJ1-1; a possible D gene is TRBD1 (6 bases). The CDR3 spans 15 residues. V was shortened by 0 bases and J by 3 bases, with 11 bases between the two germline ends. CDR1 is LGHNA, CDR2 YSLEER, per germline.

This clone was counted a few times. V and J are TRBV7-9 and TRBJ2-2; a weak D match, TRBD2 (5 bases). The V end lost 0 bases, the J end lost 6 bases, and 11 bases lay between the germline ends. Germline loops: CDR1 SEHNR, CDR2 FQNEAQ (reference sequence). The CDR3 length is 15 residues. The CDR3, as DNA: TGTGCCAGCAGCTTAGCGAGGGAATTCGCCGGGGAGCTGTTTTTT. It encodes CASSLAREFAGELFF. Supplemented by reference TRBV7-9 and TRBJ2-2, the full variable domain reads DTGVSQNPRHKITKRGQNVTFRCDPISEHNRLYWYRQTLGQGPEFLTYFQNEAQLEKSRLLSDRFSAERPKGSFSTLEIQRTEQGDSAMYLCASSLAREFAGELFFGEGSRLTVL.

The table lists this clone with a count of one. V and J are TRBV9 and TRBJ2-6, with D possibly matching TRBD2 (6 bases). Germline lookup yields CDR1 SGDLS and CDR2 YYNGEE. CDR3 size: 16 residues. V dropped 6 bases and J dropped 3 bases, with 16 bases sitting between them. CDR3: CASNAPRRGGANVLTF. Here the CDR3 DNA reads TGTGCCAGCAACGCCCCCCGGAGGGGTGGGGCCAACGTCCTGACTTTC.

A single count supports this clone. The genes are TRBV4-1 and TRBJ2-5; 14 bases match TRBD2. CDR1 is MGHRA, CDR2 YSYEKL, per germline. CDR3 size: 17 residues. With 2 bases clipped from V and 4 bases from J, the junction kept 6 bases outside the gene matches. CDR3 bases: TGCGCCAGCAGCCAAATCTCCGGGACTAGCGGGGGAGAGACCCAGTACTTC. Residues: CASSQISGTSGGETQYF.

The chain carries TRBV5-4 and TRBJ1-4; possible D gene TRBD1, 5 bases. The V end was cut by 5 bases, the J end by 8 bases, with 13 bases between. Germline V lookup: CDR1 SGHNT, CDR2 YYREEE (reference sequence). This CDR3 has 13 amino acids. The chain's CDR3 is CASRVWPGEKLFF. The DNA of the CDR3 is TGTGCCAGCAGAGTGTGGCCAGGGGAAAAACTGTTTTTT.

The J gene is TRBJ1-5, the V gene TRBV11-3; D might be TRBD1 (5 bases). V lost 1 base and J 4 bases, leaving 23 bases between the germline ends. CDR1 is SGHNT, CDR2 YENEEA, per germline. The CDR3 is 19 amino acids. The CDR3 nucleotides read TGTGCCAGCAGCTTAGGGGGGGAGGCCATAACTTACACAAATCAGCCCCAGCATTTT. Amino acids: CASSLGGEAITYTNQPQHF.

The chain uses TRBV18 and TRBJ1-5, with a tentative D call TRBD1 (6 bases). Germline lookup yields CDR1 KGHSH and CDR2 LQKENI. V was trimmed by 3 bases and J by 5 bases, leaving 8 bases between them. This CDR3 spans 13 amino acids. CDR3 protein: CASSPGQHQPQHF. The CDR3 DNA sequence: TGTGCCAGCTCACCCGGACAGCATCAGCCCCAGCATTTT.

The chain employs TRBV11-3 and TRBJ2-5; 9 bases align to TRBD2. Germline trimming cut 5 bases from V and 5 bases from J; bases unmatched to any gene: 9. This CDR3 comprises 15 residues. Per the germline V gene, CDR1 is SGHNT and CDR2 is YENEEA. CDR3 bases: TGTGCCAGCAGCACCGGAGCGGGGGGCCTGGAGACCCAGTACTTC. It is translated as CASSTGAGGLETQYF.

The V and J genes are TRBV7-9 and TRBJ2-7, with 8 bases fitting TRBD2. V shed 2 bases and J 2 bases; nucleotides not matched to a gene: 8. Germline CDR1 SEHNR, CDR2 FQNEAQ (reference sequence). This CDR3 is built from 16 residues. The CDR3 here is CASSLRGGITTYEQYF. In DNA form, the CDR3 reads TGTGCCAGCAGCTTACGGGGGGGGATTACCACCTACGAGCAGTACTTC. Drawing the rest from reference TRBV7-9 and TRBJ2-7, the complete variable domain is DTGVSQNPRHKITKRGQNVTFRCDPISEHNRLYWYRQTLGQGPEFLTYFQNEAQLEKSRLLSDRFSAERPKGSFSTLEIQRTEQGDSAMYLCASSLRGGITTYEQYFGPGTRLTVT.

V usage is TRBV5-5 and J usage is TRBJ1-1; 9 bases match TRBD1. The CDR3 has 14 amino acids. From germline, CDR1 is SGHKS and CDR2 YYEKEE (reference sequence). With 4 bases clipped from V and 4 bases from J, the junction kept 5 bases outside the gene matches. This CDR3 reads CASSPDRGSTEAFF. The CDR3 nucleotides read TGTGCCAGCAGCCCGGACAGGGGAAGCACTGAAGCTTTCTTT.

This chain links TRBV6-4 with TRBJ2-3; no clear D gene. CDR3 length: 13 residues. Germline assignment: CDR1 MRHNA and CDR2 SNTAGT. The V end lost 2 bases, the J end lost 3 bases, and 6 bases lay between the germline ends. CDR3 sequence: CASSDKQTDTQYF. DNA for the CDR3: TGTGCCAGCAGTGACAAGCAAACAGATACGCAGTATTTT.

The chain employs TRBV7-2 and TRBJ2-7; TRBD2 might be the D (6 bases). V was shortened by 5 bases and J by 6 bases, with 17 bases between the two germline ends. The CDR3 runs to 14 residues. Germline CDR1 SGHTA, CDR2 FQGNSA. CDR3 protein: CASSRTGTLSEQYF. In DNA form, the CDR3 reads TGTGCCAGCAGCCGAACCGGGACTCTGAGCGAGCAGTACTTC.

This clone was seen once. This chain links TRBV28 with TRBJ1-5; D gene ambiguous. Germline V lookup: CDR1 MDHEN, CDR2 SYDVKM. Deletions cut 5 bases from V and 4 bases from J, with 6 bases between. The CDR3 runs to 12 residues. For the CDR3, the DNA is TGTGCCAGCAGTATCAGAAATCAGCCCCAGCATTTT. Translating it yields CASSIRNQPQHF. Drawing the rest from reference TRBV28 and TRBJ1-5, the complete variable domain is DVKVTQSSRYLVKRTGEKVFLECVQDMDHENMFWYRQDPGLGLRLIYFSYDVKMKEKGDIPEGYSVSREKKERFSLILESASTNQTSMYLCASSIRNQPQHFGDGTRLSIL.

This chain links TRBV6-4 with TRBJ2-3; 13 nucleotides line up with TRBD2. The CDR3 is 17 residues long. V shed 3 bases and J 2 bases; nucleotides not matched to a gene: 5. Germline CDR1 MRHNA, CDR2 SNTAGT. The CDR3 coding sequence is TGTGCCAGCAGTGAGGGTACTAGCGGGGGGGCCACAGATACGCAGTATTTT. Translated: CASSEGTSGGATDTQYF.

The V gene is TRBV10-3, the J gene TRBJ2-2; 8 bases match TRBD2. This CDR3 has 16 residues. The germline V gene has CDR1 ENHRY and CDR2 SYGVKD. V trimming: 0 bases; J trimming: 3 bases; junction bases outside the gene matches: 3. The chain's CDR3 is CAISESTAGDTGELFF. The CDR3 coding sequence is TGTGCCATCAGTGAGTCGACAGCGGGGGACACCGGGGAGCTGTTTTTT.

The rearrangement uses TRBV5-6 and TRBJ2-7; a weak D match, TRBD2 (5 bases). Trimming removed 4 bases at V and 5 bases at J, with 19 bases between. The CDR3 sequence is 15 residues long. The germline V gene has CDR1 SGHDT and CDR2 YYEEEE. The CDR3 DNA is TGTGCCAGCAGCCTGGCTCCCCCCGGGATCCACGAGCAGTACTTC. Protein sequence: CASSLAPPGIHEQYF. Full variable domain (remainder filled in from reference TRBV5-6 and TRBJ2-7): DAGVTQSPTHLIKTRGQQVTLRCSPKSGHDTVSWYQQALGQGPQFIFQYYEEEERQRGNFPDRFSGHQFPNYSSELNVNALLLGDSALYLCASSLAPPGIHEQYFGPGTRLTVT.